This TCR beta chain was captured by sequencing in a study of radiation and T cells in renal cell carcinoma. Using immunoSEQ multiplex PCR, the repertoire was profiled, and TCRdb retains in-frame clones only, with some absent. Found here are roughly 170,000 clones, 88% of them singletons; the top ten hold around 11%. Stated time point: blood 4 weeks post-SBRT, at nephrectomy. Sample treatment: 15 Gy SBRT to primary tumor, nephrectomy 4 weeks later. The CDR3 consists of 14 residues. Germline-derived CDR1 and CDR2 are SGHAT and FQNNGV. The germline V and J ends were trimmed by 5 bases and 7 bases, with 17 bases remaining between them.

Specimen: blood, collected from a patient whose treatment included radiotherapy and nephrectomy. The receptor comes from a woman aged 50 to 60 with renal cell carcinoma. The chain recombines TRBV11-2 with TRBJ1-2, with a tentative D call TRBD1 (6 bases). CDR3 in amino acids: CASSPQIQGSGYTF. The CDR3 DNA follows: TGTGCCAGCAGCCCCCAGATACAGGGCTCTGGCTACACCTTC.